The T cell receptor (beta chain) under discussion was sequenced for a study of T cell responses to AZD1222 COVID-19 vaccine. Study-level points and caveats: A reported finding is that nearly half of spike-specific TCRs target unmutated variant regions. Vaccination with two AZD1222 doses was followed by a rise in Spike-specific TCR breadth and depth.

V trimming: 0 bases; J trimming: 5 bases; junction bases outside the gene matches: 0. CDR3 size: 14 residues. Germline CDR1 reads SGHVS; CDR2 reads FQNEAQ. Sequenced by immunoSEQ multiplex PCR; TCRdb stores in-frame clones only, minus some. Here the sample spans about 150,000 clones, around 90% being singletons. Note on this clone: Its antigen is not known.

This TCR was recovered from an adult who received the AZD1222 COVID-19 vaccine. The gene calls are TRBV7-8 and TRBJ2-5; 10 bases are shared with TRBD1. This specimen consisted of peripheral blood, obtained 28 days after the second AZD1222 dose. CDR3 sequence: CASSLAGQGETQYF. In DNA form, the CDR3 reads TGTGCCAGCAGCTTAGCGGGACAGGGGGAGACCCAGTACTTC.